A selection of T cell receptor beta chains follows, all from one sample in a study of blood T cell repertoires in COVID-19. Profiling relied on immunoSEQ multiplex PCR, and the TCRdb table lists in-frame clones only, not all of them. The sample has more than 250,000 clones, about 91% seen once. The sequencing sample was made of peripheral blood. Receptors were obtained from a woman between 25 and 40 years old with COVID-19, enrolled during active disease. CDR3s include the opening cysteine and the closing phenylalanine or tryptophan. A D gene is named only where the DNA matches it firmly. Not all rows give a size; the values are once, few, many and, for expanded clones, a class.

CDR3 protein: CASPRIDRRHYGYTF
CDR3 DNA: TGTGCCAGTCCTCGTATCGACAGACGTCACTATGGCTACACCTTC
J gene: TRBJ1-2
V gene: TRBV19
clone size: NA
D gene: NA

CDR3 protein: CASRPGTGESQPQHF
CDR3 DNA: TGTGCCAGCAGACCAGGGACAGGGGAGTCTCAGCCCCAGCATTTT
J gene: TRBJ1-5
V gene: TRBV6-5
clone size: few
D gene: TRBD1

CDR3 protein: CASSLDSSNEKLFF
CDR3 DNA: TGTGCCAGCAGCTTAGATAGCAGTAATGAAAAACTGTTTTTT
J gene: TRBJ1-4
V gene: TRBV11-3
clone size: NA
D gene: NA

CDR3 protein: CASSPDLDSPEAFF
CDR3 DNA: TGTGCCAGCAGTCCCGATCTGGACAGCCCTGAAGCTTTCTTT
J gene: TRBJ1-1
V gene: TRBV2
clone size: NA
D gene: NA

CDR3 protein: CASSLAGSSGGSYEQYF
CDR3 DNA: TGTGCCAGCAGCTTGGCCGGATCTAGCGGGGGCTCCTACGAGCAGTACTTC
J gene: TRBJ2-7
V gene: TRBV5-4
clone size: once
D gene: TRBD2

CDR3 protein: CASSAGLRVGNEQFF
CDR3 DNA: TGTGCCAGCAGTGCTGGTCTCAGGGTCGGCAATGAGCAGTTCTTC
J gene: TRBJ2-1
V gene: TRBV25-1
clone size: NA
D gene: NA

CDR3 protein: CSVRRQKSPHNYEQYF
CDR3 DNA: TGCAGCGTTCGCCGCCAAAAATCACCGCACAACTACGAGCAGTACTTC
J gene: TRBJ2-7
V gene: TRBV29-1
clone size: NA
D gene: NA

CDR3 protein: CASSPSGLLGPEAFF
CDR3 DNA: TGCGCCAGCAGCCCGTCGGGACTCCTGGGACCTGAAGCTTTCTTT
J gene: TRBJ1-1
V gene: TRBV4-3
clone size: once
D gene: NA

CDR3 protein: CASSVAGVTYEQYF
CDR3 DNA: TGTGCCAGCAGTGTAGCGGGGGTAACCTACGAGCAGTACTTC
J gene: TRBJ2-7
V gene: TRBV5-4
clone size: NA
D gene: TRBD2

CDR3 protein: CASSLYTGTGELFF
CDR3 DNA: TGTGCCAGCAGCTTATATACCGGGACCGGGGAGCTGTTTTTT
J gene: TRBJ2-2
V gene: TRBV7-9
clone size: NA
D gene: NA

CDR3 protein: CASSIEGRGEQYF
CDR3 DNA: TGTGCCAGTAGTATAGAGGGCAGGGGCGAGCAGTACTTC
J gene: TRBJ2-7
V gene: TRBV19
clone size: NA
D gene: NA

CDR3 protein: CASSQGLASGGPETQYF
CDR3 DNA: TGCGCCAGCAGCCAAGGTCTTGCAAGCGGGGGTCCGGAGACCCAGTACTTC
J gene: TRBJ2-5
V gene: TRBV4-1
clone size: NA
D gene: TRBD2

CDR3 protein: CASSPDRDNQPQHF
CDR3 DNA: TGTGCCAGTAGTCCCGACAGGGACAATCAGCCCCAGCATTTT
J gene: TRBJ1-5
V gene: TRBV19
clone size: NA
D gene: TRBD1

CDR3 protein: CATSDRRAAVTQYF
CDR3 DNA: TGTGCCACCAGTGACCGCCGCGCCGCGGTTACGCAGTATTTT
J gene: TRBJ2-3
V gene: TRBV24-1
clone size: NA
D gene: NA

CDR3 protein: CATSDPGQGNNEQFF
CDR3 DNA: TGTGCCACCAGTGATCCGGGACAGGGGAACAATGAGCAGTTCTTC
J gene: TRBJ2-1
V gene: TRBV24-1
clone size: NA
D gene: TRBD1

CDR3 protein: CASSSTGMITDTQYF
CDR3 DNA: TGTGCCAGCAGCTCGACGGGGATGATCACAGATACGCAGTATTTT
J gene: TRBJ2-3
V gene: TRBV7-3
clone size: NA
D gene: NA

CDR3 protein: CASSPTETGAGYGYTF
CDR3 DNA: TGTGCCAGCTCACCTACCGAAACAGGGGCAGGCTATGGCTACACCTTC
J gene: TRBJ1-2
V gene: TRBV18
clone size: once
D gene: TRBD1

CDR3 protein: CATRNEQGSNEKLFF
CDR3 DNA: TGTGCCACCAGAAACGAACAGGGAAGTAATGAAAAACTGTTTTTT
J gene: TRBJ1-4
V gene: TRBV15
clone size: NA
D gene: NA

CDR3 protein: CASSLDRGSTEAFF
CDR3 DNA: TGTGCCAGCAGTTTGGACAGGGGGAGTACTGAAGCTTTCTTT
J gene: TRBJ1-1
V gene: TRBV7-9
clone size: NA
D gene: TRBD1

CDR3 protein: CASSLAWPGPTGELFF
CDR3 DNA: TGCGCCAGCAGCTTGGCCTGGCCAGGGCCTACCGGGGAGCTGTTTTTT
J gene: TRBJ2-2
V gene: TRBV5-1
clone size: NA
D gene: NA

CDR3 protein: CASVRDSSYNEQFF
CDR3 DNA: TGTGCCAGTGTACGGGACAGTTCTTACAATGAGCAGTTCTTC
J gene: TRBJ2-1
V gene: TRBV19
clone size: NA
D gene: TRBD1

CDR3 protein: CASSRGQGVSQPQHF
CDR3 DNA: TGTGCCAGCAGCCGAGGACAGGGGGTTTCTCAGCCCCAGCATTTT
J gene: TRBJ1-5
V gene: TRBV5-8
clone size: NA
D gene: TRBD1